This T cell receptor beta chain was retrieved from a study of T-cell reconstitution after alpha-beta-depleted transplantation in children. V gave up 0 bases and J gave up 8 bases; unmatched junction bases: 11. Germline CDR1 is SGHRS and CDR2 is YFSETQ. The CDR3 covers 16 residues. Unique molecular identifiers were used in preparing the TCRbeta library. From the PCR reads, TCRdb called clonotypes with MiXCR, one entry per CDR3 protein. The repertoire holds approximately 1,000,000 distinct CDR3 sequences, with about 31% as singletons. This clonotype was counted many times. The sequencing used PBMCs, mostly from graft donor cells, collected 360 days after TCRalphabeta/CD19-depleted stem cell transplant. V is TRBV5-1 and J is TRBJ2-1, with TRBD1 matching over 7 bases. This TCR was recovered from a boy younger than two who had a stem cell transplant for SCID, so the T cells may come from the graft donor. The CDR3 nucleotides read TGCGCCAGCAGCTTGGGGGAGACAGGGTCTTTCGATGAGCAGTTCTTC. Its translation: CASSLGETGSFDEQFF.